This TCR beta chain was captured by sequencing in a study of blood T cell repertoires in COVID-19. Study-wide context: COVID-19 samples collected from the United States, Italy and Spain covered acute and convalescent phases. PBMCs, B-cell-depleted T cells, or T cells provided the cDNA or gDNA that made up the material.

TCRdb keeps only in-frame clones here, not all; method: immunoSEQ multiplex PCR. The data show approximately 88,000 clones, about four fifths seen once. Seattle enrolled patients during active infection and tracked them longitudinally. This CDR3 contains 12 residues. Trimming cost V 6 bases and J 8 bases, with 10 bases left between them. The germline V gene encodes CDR1 SNHLY and CDR2 FYNNEI. Source material: peripheral blood. The receptor's source is a man aged 70-80 years with COVID-19, enrolled during active disease. The chain carries TRBV2 and TRBJ2-2; D unresolved. The CDR3 DNA sequence: TGTGCCAGCAGGGAGTCGAGGGGGGAGCTGTTTTTT. Translation gives CASRESRGELFF.